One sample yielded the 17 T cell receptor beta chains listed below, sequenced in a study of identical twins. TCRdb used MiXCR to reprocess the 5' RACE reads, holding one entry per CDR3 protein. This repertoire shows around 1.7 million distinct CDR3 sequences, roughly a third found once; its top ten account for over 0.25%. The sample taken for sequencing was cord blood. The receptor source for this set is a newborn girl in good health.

The CDR3 protein is CSARGEASGLYEQYF. DNA of the CDR3: TGCAGTGCTAGAGGGGAGGCTAGCGGGTTGTACGAGCAGTACTTC. The chain uses TRBV20-1 and TRBJ2-7; 8 bases align to TRBD2. Germline lookup yields CDR1 DFQATT and CDR2 SNEGSKA (reference sequence). V dropped 1 base and J dropped 4; count of bases not matched to a gene: 9. The CDR3 is made up of 15 amino acids.

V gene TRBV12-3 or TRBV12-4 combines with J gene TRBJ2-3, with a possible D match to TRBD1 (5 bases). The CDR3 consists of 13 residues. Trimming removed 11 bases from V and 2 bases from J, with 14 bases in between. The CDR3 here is CAVMPQDTDTQYF. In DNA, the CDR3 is TGTGCCGTGATGCCACAGGACACAGATACGCAGTATTTT.

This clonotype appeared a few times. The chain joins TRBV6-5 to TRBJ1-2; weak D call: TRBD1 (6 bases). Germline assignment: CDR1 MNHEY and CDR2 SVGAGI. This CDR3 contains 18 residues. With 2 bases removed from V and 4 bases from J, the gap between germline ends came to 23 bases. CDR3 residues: CASSYEHRAPAFGYGYTF. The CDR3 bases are TGTGCCAGCAGTTACGAGCACAGGGCCCCCGCTTTTGGCTATGGCTACACCTTC.

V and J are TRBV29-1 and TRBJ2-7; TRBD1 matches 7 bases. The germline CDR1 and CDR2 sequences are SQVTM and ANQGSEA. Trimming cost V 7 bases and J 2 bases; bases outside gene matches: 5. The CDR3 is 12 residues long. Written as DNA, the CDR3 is TGCAGCGCCGAGAGGGGGCCCTACGAGCAGTACTTC. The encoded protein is CSAERGPYEQYF.

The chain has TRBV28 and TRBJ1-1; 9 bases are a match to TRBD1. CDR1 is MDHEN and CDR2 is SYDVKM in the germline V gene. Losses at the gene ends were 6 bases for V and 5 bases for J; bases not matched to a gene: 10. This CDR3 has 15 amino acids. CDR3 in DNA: TGTGCCAGCAGCCTACTTCCGGGACAGGGAACTGAAGCTTTCTTT. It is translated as CASSLLPGQGTEAFF.

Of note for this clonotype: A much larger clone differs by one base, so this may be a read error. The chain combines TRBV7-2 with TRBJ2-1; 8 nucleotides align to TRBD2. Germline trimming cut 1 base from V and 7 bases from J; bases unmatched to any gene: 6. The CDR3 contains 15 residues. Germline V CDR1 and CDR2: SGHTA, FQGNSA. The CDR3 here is CASSLGSGEANEQFF. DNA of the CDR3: TGTGCCAGCAGCTTAGGTAGCGGGGAGGCGAATGAGCAGTTCTTC.

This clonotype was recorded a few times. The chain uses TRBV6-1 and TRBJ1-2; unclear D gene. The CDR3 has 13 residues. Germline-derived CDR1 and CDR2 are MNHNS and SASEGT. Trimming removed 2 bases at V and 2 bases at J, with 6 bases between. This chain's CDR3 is CASSERQNYGYTF. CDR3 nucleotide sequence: TGTGCCAGCAGTGAACGGCAGAACTATGGCTACACCTTC.

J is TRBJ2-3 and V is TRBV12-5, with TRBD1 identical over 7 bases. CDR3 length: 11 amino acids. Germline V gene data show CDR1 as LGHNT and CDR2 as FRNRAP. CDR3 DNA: TGTGACTCGACAGGGAAAGATACGCAGTATTTT. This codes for CDSTGKDTQYF. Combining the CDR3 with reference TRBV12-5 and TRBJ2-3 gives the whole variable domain DARVTQTPRHKVTEMGQEVTMRCQPILGHNTVFWYRQTMMQGLELLAYFRNRAPLDDSGMPKDRFSAEMPDATLATLKIQPSEPRDSAVYFCDSTGKDTQYFGPGTRLTVL.

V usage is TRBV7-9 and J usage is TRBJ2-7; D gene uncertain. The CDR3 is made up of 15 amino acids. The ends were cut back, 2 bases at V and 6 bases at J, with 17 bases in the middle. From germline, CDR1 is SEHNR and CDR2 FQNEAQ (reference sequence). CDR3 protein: CASSLRAGPISEQYF. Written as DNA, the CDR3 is TGTGCCAGCAGCTTAAGAGCAGGTCCCATCTCCGAGCAGTACTTC.

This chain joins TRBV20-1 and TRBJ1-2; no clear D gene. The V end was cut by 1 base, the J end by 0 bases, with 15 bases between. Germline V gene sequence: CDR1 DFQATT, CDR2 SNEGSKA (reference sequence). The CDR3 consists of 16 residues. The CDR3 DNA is TGCAGTGCTAGAGCGCCAGGAGACCCCGCTAACTATGGCTACACCTTC. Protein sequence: CSARAPGDPANYGYTF.

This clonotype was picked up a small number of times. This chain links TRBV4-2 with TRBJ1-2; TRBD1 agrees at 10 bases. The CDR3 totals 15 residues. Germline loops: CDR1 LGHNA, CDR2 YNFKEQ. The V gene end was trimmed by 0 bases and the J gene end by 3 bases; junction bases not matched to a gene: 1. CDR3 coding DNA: TGTGCCAGCAGCCAAGATGGGACAGGGGACTATGGCTACACCTTC. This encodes CASSQDGTGDYGYTF.

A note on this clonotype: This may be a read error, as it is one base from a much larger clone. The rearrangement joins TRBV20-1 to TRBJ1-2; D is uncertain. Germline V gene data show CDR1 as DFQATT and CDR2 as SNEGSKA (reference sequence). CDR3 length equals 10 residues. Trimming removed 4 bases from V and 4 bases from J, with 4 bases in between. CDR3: CSATSYGYTF. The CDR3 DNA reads TGCAGTGCTACAAGCTATGGCTACACCTTC.

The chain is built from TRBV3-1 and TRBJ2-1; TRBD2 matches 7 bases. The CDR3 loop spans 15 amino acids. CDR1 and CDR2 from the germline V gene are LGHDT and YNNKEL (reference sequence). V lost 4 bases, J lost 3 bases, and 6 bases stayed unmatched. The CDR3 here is CASSRWASGYNEQFF. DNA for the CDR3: TGTGCCAGCAGCCGATGGGCTAGCGGCTACAATGAGCAGTTCTTC.

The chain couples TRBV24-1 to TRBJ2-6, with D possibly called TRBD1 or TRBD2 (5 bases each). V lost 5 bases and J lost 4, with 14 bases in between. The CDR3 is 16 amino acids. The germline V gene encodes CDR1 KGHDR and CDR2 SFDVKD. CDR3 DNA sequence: TGTGCCACCAGTGCTTTCAAGAGGGACGGGGCCAACGTCCTGACTTTC. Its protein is CATSAFKRDGANVLTF.

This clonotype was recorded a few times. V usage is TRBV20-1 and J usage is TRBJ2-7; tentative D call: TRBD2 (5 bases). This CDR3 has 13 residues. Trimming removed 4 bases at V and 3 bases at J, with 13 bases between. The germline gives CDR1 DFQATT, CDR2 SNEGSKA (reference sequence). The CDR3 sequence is CSATPRALYEQYF. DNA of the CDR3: TGCAGTGCTACTCCGCGGGCGCTCTACGAGCAGTACTTC.

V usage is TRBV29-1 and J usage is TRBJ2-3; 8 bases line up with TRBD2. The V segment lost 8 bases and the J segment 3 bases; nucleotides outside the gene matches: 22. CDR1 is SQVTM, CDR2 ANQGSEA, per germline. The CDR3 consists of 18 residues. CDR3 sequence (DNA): TGCAGCCTTGCGGTCCGGGGCCCAGGGAGCGGGAGAACAGATACGCAGTATTTT. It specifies CSLAVRGPGSGRTDTQYF.

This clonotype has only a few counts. The chain's CDR3 is CSVAGSLQGGYTF. For the CDR3, the DNA is TGCAGCGTTGCTGGCAGCCTCCAGGGTGGCTACACCTTC. This chain connects TRBV29-1 to TRBJ1-2, with D possibly being TRBD1 (5 bases). Deletions cut 4 bases from V and 7 bases from J, with 16 bases between. Germline V CDR1 and CDR2: SQVTM, ANQGSEA. The CDR3 consists of 13 residues.